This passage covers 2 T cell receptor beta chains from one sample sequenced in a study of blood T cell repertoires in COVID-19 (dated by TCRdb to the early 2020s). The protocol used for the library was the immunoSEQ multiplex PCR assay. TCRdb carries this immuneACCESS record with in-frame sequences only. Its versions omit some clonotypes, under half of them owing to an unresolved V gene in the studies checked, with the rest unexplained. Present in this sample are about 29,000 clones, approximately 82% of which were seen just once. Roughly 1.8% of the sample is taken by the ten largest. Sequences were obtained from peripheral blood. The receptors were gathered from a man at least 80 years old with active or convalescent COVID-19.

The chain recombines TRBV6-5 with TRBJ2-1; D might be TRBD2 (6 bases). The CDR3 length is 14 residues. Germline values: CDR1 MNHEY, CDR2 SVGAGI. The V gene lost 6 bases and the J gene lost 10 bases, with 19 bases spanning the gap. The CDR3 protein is CASSSVISGPEQFF. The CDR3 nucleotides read TGTGCCAGCAGCTCCGTCATTAGCGGACCAGAGCAGTTCTTC.

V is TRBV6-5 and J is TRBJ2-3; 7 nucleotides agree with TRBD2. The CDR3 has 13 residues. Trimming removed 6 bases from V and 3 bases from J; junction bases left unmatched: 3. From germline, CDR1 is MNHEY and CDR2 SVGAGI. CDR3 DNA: TGTGCCAGCAGAAGGGGACTAACAGATACGCAGTATTTT. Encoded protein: CASRRGLTDTQYF.